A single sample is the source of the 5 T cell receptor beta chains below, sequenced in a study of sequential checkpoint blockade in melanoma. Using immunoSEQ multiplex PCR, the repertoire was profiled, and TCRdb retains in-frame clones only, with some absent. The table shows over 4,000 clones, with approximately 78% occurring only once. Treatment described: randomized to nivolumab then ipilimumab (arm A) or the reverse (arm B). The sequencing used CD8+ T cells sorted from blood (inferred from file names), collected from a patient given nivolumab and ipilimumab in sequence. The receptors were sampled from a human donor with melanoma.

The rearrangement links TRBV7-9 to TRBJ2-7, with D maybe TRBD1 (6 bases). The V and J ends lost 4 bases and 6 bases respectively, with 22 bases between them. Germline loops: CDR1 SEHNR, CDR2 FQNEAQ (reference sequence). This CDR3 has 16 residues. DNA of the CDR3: TGTGCCAGCAGCTCAATGGTGGGACACCCGTCTCTCGAGCAGTACTTC. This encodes CASSSMVGHPSLEQYF.

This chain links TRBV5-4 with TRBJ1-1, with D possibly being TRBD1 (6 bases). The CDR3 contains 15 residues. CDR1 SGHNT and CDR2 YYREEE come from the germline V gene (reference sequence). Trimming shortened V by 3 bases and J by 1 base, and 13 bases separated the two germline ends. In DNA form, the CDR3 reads TGTGCCAGCAGCTCGACCCAACAGGGGAACACTGAAGCTTTCTTT. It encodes CASSSTQQGNTEAFF.

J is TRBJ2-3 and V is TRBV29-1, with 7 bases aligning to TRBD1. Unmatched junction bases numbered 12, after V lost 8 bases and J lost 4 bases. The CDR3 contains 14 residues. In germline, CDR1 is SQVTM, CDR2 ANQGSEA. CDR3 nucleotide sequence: TGCAGCACAGAGGGGGCTGCGGAAGCAGATACGCAGTATTTT. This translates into CSTEGAAEADTQYF.

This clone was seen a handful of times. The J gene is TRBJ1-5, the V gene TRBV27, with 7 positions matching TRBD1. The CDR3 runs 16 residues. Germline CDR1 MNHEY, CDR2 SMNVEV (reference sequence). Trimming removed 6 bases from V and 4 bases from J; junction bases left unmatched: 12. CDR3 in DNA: TGTGCCAGCAGGAGACATTCGACAGGGAGGAATCAGCCCCAGCATTTT. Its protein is CASRRHSTGRNQPQHF.

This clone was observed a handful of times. The CDR3 sequence is CASSITSGITGELFF. CDR3 DNA sequence: TGTGCCAGTAGTATCACTAGCGGTATCACCGGGGAGCTGTTTTTT. The chain carries TRBV19 and TRBJ2-2, with 8 positions matching TRBD2. The CDR3 runs 15 residues. Germline CDR1 reads LNHDA; CDR2 reads SQIVND (reference sequence). V shed 3 bases, J shed 4 bases, and the junction held 4 bases outside the gene matches. Looking up the rest from reference TRBV19 and TRBJ2-2 gives the full variable domain: DGGITQSPKYLFRKEGQNVTLSCEQNLNHDAMYWYRQDPGQGLRLIYYSQIVNDFQKGDIAEGYSVSREKKESFPLTVTSAQKNPTAFYLCASSITSGITGELFFGEGSRLTVL.